The 30 T cell receptor beta chains given below trace back to one sample, sequenced in a study of blood T cell repertoires in COVID-19. Assay: immunoSEQ multiplex PCR; the TCRdb copy retains only in-frame clones and omits some. The data show 310,000 or so clones, under 90% seen once. Material for sequencing was PBMCs or T cells enriched from blood (not recorded which). These receptors all come from a woman aged 18-29 years who had recovered from COVID-19.

J is TRBJ2-3 and V is TRBV5-1; D is ambiguous. CDR3 length equals 16 residues. V was clipped by 4 bases and J by 2 bases, with 17 bases between them. Per the germline V gene, CDR1 is SGHRS and CDR2 is YFSETQ. The CDR3 is CASSPPQTGPTDTQYF. Here the CDR3 DNA reads TGCGCCAGCAGCCCCCCCCAGACGGGTCCCACAGATACGCAGTATTTT.

This chain uses TRBV19 with TRBJ1-5, with a possible D match to TRBD1 (6 bases). This CDR3 region has 15 residues. Germline-derived CDR1 and CDR2 are LNHDA and SQIVND (reference sequence). V gave up 5 bases and J gave up 9 bases, with 20 bases separating them. The CDR3 spells CASSVTGNHGGPQHF. The CDR3 nucleotides read TGTGCCAGTAGTGTTACAGGGAACCATGGCGGGCCCCAGCATTTT.

The chain combines TRBV6-5 with TRBJ1-2; weak D call: TRBD1 (5 bases). CDR1 and CDR2 from the germline V gene are MNHEY and SVGAGI. The length of the CDR3 is 12 residues. With 8 bases removed from V and 7 bases from J, the gap between germline ends came to 14 bases. The CDR3 coding sequence is TGTGCCAGCTTCAGGGTAGGCGCTGGCTACACCTTC. Amino acids: CASFRVGAGYTF.

The V gene is TRBV6-6, the J gene TRBJ2-3, with D perhaps matching TRBD2 (5 bases). CDR1 and CDR2 (germline): MNHNY, SVGAGI (reference sequence). The CDR3 length is 16 residues. Deletions cut 2 bases from V and 0 bases from J, with 12 bases between. The CDR3 spells CASSYLGLSSTDTQYF. DNA for the CDR3: TGTGCCAGCAGTTACCTCGGACTGTCTAGCACAGATACGCAGTATTTT.

The rearrangement links TRBV19 to TRBJ1-5, with D hard to call. V lost 5 bases and J lost 3, with 8 bases in between. Per germline, CDR1 LNHDA and CDR2 SQIVND (reference sequence). The CDR3 contains 13 residues. The CDR3, as DNA: TGTGCCAGTAGTCTCAGGTCCAATCAGCCCCAGCATTTT. Residues: CASSLRSNQPQHF.

The rearrangement links TRBV30 to TRBJ1-5; possibly TRBD1 for D (5 bases). Trimming removed 2 bases from V and 9 bases from J, with 8 bases in between. CDR3 size: 11 residues. CDR1 is GTSNPN, CDR2 SVGIG, per germline (reference sequence). The chain's CDR3 is CAWSQGGPQHF. For the CDR3, the DNA is TGTGCCTGGAGTCAGGGCGGGCCCCAGCATTTT.

The genes are TRBV27 and TRBJ2-7, with 9 bases lining up with TRBD1. CDR1 is MNHEY, CDR2 SMNVEV, per germline (reference sequence). The J segment lost 3 bases and the V segment lost 3 bases, leaving 6 bases of the junction unmatched. CDR3 length equals 15 residues. In DNA form, the CDR3 reads TGTGCCAGCAGTTTTACTGGGACAGGGTTCTACGAGCAGTACTTC. Encoded protein: CASSFTGTGFYEQYF.

The CDR3 protein is CASQRLSSYNEQFF. For the CDR3, the DNA is TGTGCCAGCCAGCGGTTGAGCTCCTACAATGAGCAGTTCTTC. This chain uses TRBV27 with TRBJ2-1; TRBD2 might be the D (5 bases). The germline V gene encodes CDR1 MNHEY and CDR2 SMNVEV (reference sequence). V lost 8 bases and J 0 bases, leaving 11 bases between the germline ends. The CDR3 runs to 14 residues.

V is TRBV5-1 and J is TRBJ2-7; unclear D gene. The V end was cut by 2 bases, the J end by 3 bases, with 12 bases between. From germline, CDR1 is SGHRS and CDR2 YFSETQ. The CDR3 runs 14 residues. CDR3 protein: CASSFASIGYEQYF. The CDR3 DNA is TGCGCCAGCAGCTTCGCTAGTATCGGCTACGAGCAGTACTTC.

The chain combines TRBV7-9 with TRBJ1-2; 7 bases map to TRBD1. Looked up from germline, CDR1 is SEHNR and CDR2 is FQNEAQ (reference sequence). The CDR3 contains 13 residues. J gave up 5 bases and V 7 bases, and 7 bases lay outside the gene matches. The CDR3 region has the DNA TGTGCCAGCATCAGAATACAGGGGTATGGCTACACCTTC. Protein sequence: CASIRIQGYGYTF.

This clone came up a few times. V and J are TRBV5-1 and TRBJ1-5, with D maybe TRBD1 (6 bases). The V gene's germline CDR1 is SGHRS and CDR2 YFSETQ. This CDR3 is built from 15 residues. V was pared by 3 bases and J by 5 bases, with 15 bases between. The DNA of the CDR3 is TGCGCCAGCAGCTGGGCAGGGGCTCCTGATCAGCCCCAGCATTTT. Translated: CASSWAGAPDQPQHF.

The chain couples TRBV5-1 to TRBJ2-1; TRBD1 agrees at 8 bases. The CDR3 length is 12 residues. Per the germline V gene, CDR1 is SGHRS and CDR2 is YFSETQ. Losses at the gene ends were 6 bases for V and 8 bases for J; bases not matched to a gene: 4. CDR3 nucleotides: TGCGCCAGCACTCTACAGGGGGATGAGCAGTTCTTC. Amino acids: CASTLQGDEQFF.

The chain is built from TRBV6-5 and TRBJ2-7; TRBD1 agrees at 7 bases. The CDR3 extends over 15 amino acids. The germline V gene encodes CDR1 MNHEY and CDR2 SVGAGI. J was trimmed by 2 bases and V by 4 bases; bases with no gene match: 8. CDR3 bases: TGTGCCAGCAGTTCGCCGGGACAGATACCCTACGAGCAGTACTTC. Amino acids: CASSSPGQIPYEQYF.

Only a few counts were recorded for this clone. V and J are TRBV2 and TRBJ2-5; possibly TRBD2 for D (5 bases). Germline V lookup: CDR1 SNHLY, CDR2 FYNNEI. This CDR3 contains 14 residues. V gave up 8 bases and J gave up 4 bases, with 17 bases separating them. In nucleotides, the CDR3 is TGTGCCAGCGGTCCTACGACAAGCGGAGAGACCCAGTACTTC. The encoded protein is CASGPTTSGETQYF. Using reference TRBV2 and TRBJ2-5 for the parts outside the CDR3, the full variable domain is EPEVTQTPSHQVTQMGQEVILRCVPISNHLYFYWYRQILGQKVEFLVSFYNNEISEKSEIFDDQFSVERPDGSNFTLKIRSTKLEDSAMYFCASGPTTSGETQYFGPGTRLLVL.

The V call is TRBV15, the J call TRBJ1-2; 7 bases are shared with TRBD1. CDR1 is LNHNV, CDR2 YYDKDF, per germline (reference sequence). CDR3 size: 15 residues. V was clipped by 1 base and J by 4 bases; unmatched bases: 6. CDR3 residues: CATSRAYDRAYGYTF. For the CDR3, the DNA is TGTGCCACCAGCAGAGCTTATGACAGGGCCTATGGCTACACCTTC.

V and J are TRBV6-5 and TRBJ1-1, with 9 bases fitting TRBD1. The V gene's germline CDR1 is MNHEY and CDR2 SVGAGI. V was clipped by 0 bases and J by 12 bases; unmatched bases: 8. CDR3 length: 14 residues. The CDR3 region has the DNA TGTGCCAGCAGTTACTCGTGGGACAGGGAGAGTTCTTTCTTT. It encodes CASSYSWDRESSFF.

This clone occurred once. The V and J genes are TRBV9 and TRBJ2-3; the match to TRBD1 covers 10 bases. V was clipped by 4 bases and J by 3 bases; unmatched bases: 8. Germline CDR1 reads SGDLS; CDR2 reads YYNGEE. This CDR3 has 16 residues. CDR3 coding DNA: TGTGCCAGCAGCATCCGACAGGGGGCAGGGACAGATACGCAGTATTTT. Its protein product is CASSIRQGAGTDTQYF.

The chain recombines TRBV6-6 with TRBJ2-2, with 12 bases matching TRBD2. The germline V gene encodes CDR1 MNHNY and CDR2 SVGAGI (reference sequence). The J segment lost 5 bases and the V segment lost 5 bases, leaving 9 bases of the junction unmatched. The CDR3 consists of 17 residues. The CDR3 sequence is CASSLPSGGAWTGELFF. CDR3 DNA: TGTGCCAGCAGTCTCCCTAGCGGGGGGGCATGGACCGGGGAGCTGTTTTTT.

The CDR3 reads CASSAGQDYGYTF. In nucleotides, the CDR3 is TGTGCCAGCAGCGCTGGACAGGACTATGGCTACACCTTC. The chain uses TRBV9 and TRBJ1-2; 7 nucleotides align to TRBD1. CDR1 is SGDLS and CDR2 is YYNGEE in the germline V gene. CDR3 length equals 13 residues. Unmatched junction bases numbered 2, after V lost 3 bases and J lost 3 bases.

CDR3 nucleotides: TGTGCCAGTAGTGAGGACAGGGGAGATGGCTACACCTTC. Protein: CASSEDRGDGYTF. The rearrangement uses TRBV19 and TRBJ1-2; TRBD1 agrees at 9 bases. The CDR3 totals 13 residues. V gave up 5 bases and J gave up 6 bases; unmatched junction bases: 4. Germline-derived CDR1 and CDR2 are LNHDA and SQIVND (reference sequence).

This clone has a handful of counts. The chain couples TRBV27 to TRBJ2-7, with TRBD1 matching 10 bases. Germline CDR1 is MNHEY and CDR2 is SMNVEV (reference sequence). The CDR3 spans 15 residues. With 5 bases clipped from V and 4 bases from J, the junction kept 8 bases outside the gene matches. CDR3 sequence: CASSTDRDRGYEQYF. CDR3 DNA sequence: TGTGCCAGCAGTACGGACCGGGACAGGGGTTACGAGCAGTACTTC.

The chain links TRBV18 to TRBJ2-7; TRBD1 is a possible D gene (6 bases). Looked up from germline, CDR1 is KGHSH and CDR2 is LQKENI. Trimming took 4 bases from V and 5 from J, leaving 15 bases between them. The CDR3 length is 14 residues. CDR3 sequence reads: CASSHYRVEDEQYF. CDR3 DNA: TGTGCCAGCTCACACTACAGGGTGGAAGACGAGCAGTACTTC.

V is TRBV5-1 and J is TRBJ2-1; perhaps TRBD2 as D (7 bases). Trimming cost V 1 base and J 3 bases, with 11 bases left between them. The CDR3 sequence is 15 residues long. Per germline, CDR1 SGHRS and CDR2 YFSETQ. The CDR3 here is CASSLWGGHYNEQFF. Here the CDR3 DNA reads TGCGCCAGCAGCTTGTGGGGGGGACACTACAATGAGCAGTTCTTC.

The chain recombines TRBV30 with TRBJ1-2; 7 nucleotides match TRBD1. CDR1 is GTSNPN and CDR2 is SVGIG in the germline V gene (reference sequence). The CDR3 sequence is 14 residues long. The V segment lost 0 bases and the J segment 6 bases; nucleotides outside the gene matches: 7. In nucleotides, the CDR3 is TGTGCCTGGAGTGTACCAGGGGGGTCTAATGGCTACACCTTC. It yields the protein CAWSVPGGSNGYTF. The variable domain in full, with the rest retrieved from reference TRBV30 and TRBJ1-2, is SQTIHQWPATLVQPVGSPLSLECTVEGTSNPNLYWYRQAAGRGLQLLFYSVGIGQISSEVPQNLSASRPQDRQFILSSKKLLLSDSGFYLCAWSVPGGSNGYTFGSGTRLTVV.

The chain employs TRBV18 and TRBJ2-7; the D gene is possibly TRBD1 (6 bases). V was cut by 6 bases and J by 0 bases, with 21 bases left in between. Germline loops: CDR1 KGHSH, CDR2 LQKENI. This CDR3 has 17 residues. CDR3 region: CASSTAYRDLSSYEQYF. CDR3 DNA sequence: TGTGCCAGCTCGACAGCTTACAGGGACCTAAGCTCCTACGAGCAGTACTTC.

The rearrangement joins TRBV12-3 or TRBV12-4 to TRBJ1-2, with D possibly being TRBD1 (6 bases). Trimming cost V 10 bases and J 7 bases, with 16 bases left between them. This CDR3 contains 12 residues. The CDR3 reads CATRGGAGGYTF. In DNA, the CDR3 is TGTGCCACCCGTGGGGGGGCCGGTGGCTACACCTTC.

The rearrangement links TRBV7-8 to TRBJ1-1, with 7 bases fitting TRBD1. The trim removed 1 base at V and 5 bases at J, leaving 4 bases unmatched. The CDR3 runs 14 residues. Germline V gene sequence: CDR1 SGHVS, CDR2 FQNEAQ. The CDR3 protein is CASSLEGGVTEAFF. CDR3 sequence (DNA): TGTGCCAGCAGCTTAGAAGGGGGCGTAACTGAAGCTTTCTTT. The whole variable domain, remainder taken from reference TRBV7-8 and TRBJ1-1, is GAGVSQSPRYKVAKRGQDVALRCDPISGHVSLFWYQQALGQGPEFLTYFQNEAQLDKSGLPSDRFFAERPEGSVSTLKIQRTQQEDSAVYLCASSLEGGVTEAFFGQGTRLTVV.

This chain connects TRBV5-1 to TRBJ1-6; 7 positions agree with TRBD1. The CDR3 has 15 residues. With V trimmed by 2 bases and J by 9 bases, 8 bases remained unmatched. CDR1 SGHRS and CDR2 YFSETQ come from the germline V gene. Written as DNA, the CDR3 is TGCGCCAGCAGCTTATCCGGGACAGCCGGTTCACCCCTCCACTTT. It encodes CASSLSGTAGSPLHF.

This clone was counted a few times. The chain recombines TRBV7-2 with TRBJ2-3, with 10 nucleotides matching TRBD2. Germline V gene sequence: CDR1 SGHTA, CDR2 FQGNSA. J gave up 5 bases and V 1 base, and 6 bases lay outside the gene matches. The CDR3 has 16 amino acids. The CDR3 DNA follows: TGTGCCAGCAGCTTAGTGGCTAGCGGGGGCTTAGATACGCAGTATTTT. The encoded protein is CASSLVASGGLDTQYF. The whole variable domain, filled in from reference TRBV7-2 and TRBJ2-3, reads GAGVSQSPSNKVTEKGKDVELRCDPISGHTALYWYRQSLGQGLEFLIYFQGNSAPDKSGLPSDRFSAERTGGSVSTLTIQRTQQEDSAVYLCASSLVASGGLDTQYFGPGTRLTVL.

This clone was observed a handful of times. J is TRBJ1-6 and V is TRBV5-7; no firm D call. TRBV5-7 is annotated as an ORF whose role is uncertain. Deletions cut 0 bases from V and 4 bases from J, with 11 bases between. The CDR3 is 16 amino acids. The CDR3 nucleotides read TGTGCCAGCAGCTTGGACGGGCGGACTTATAATTCACCCCTCCACTTT. It codes for CASSLDGRTYNSPLHF.